This T cell receptor (beta chain) appears in the sequencing data of a study of T cell responses to AZD1222 COVID-19 vaccine. The study's findings and limits: A mostly white British donor set with more females was recruited, and clonal diversity was possibly underestimated.

Profiled with immunoSEQ multiplex PCR; TCRdb holds only in-frame clones, not every one. The sample yields tens of thousands of clones, around 86% seen once. Germline assignment: CDR1 KGHSH and CDR2 LQKENI. The J segment lost 2 bases and the V segment lost 2 bases, leaving 9 bases of the junction unmatched. The CDR3 contains 19 residues. Comment on this clone: Its specificity is unknown.

The receptor's source is an adult in good health. The material sequenced was peripheral blood, taken on day 0 of AZD1222 vaccination. The gene calls are TRBV18 and TRBJ2-6; 10 bases are a match to TRBD1. CDR3 sequence: CASSPWVLGTGAGANVLTF. The CDR3 nucleotides read TGTGCCAGCTCACCATGGGTCCTGGGGACAGGGGCTGGGGCCAACGTCCTGACTTTC.